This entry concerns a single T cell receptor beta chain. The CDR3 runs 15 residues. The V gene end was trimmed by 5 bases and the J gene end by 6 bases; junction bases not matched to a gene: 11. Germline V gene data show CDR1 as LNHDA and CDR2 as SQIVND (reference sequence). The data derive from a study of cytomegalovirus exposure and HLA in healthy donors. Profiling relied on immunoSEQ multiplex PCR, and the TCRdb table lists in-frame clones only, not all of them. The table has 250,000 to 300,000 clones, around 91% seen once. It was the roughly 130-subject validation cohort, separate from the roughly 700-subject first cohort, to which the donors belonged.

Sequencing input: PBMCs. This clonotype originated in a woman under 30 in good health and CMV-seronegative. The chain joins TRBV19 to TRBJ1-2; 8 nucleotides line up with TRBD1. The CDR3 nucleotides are TGTGCCAGTAGTGCCCAGACAGGGGTCTTCGATGGCTACACCTTC. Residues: CASSAQTGVFDGYTF.